The clone carrying this TCR beta chain was detected once. The antigen remains unidentified. TCRdb's copy holds only in-frame clones and misses some; the assay was immunoSEQ multiplex PCR. This sample carries hundreds of thousands of clones, 80% to 95% of them seen once, and the ten largest clones take more than 20%. The sample comes from a study of shared clonotypes between healthy human individuals. The naive CD8 subset, CD45RO-negative cells positively selected for CCR7, excluded terminally differentiated effector memory CD45RA+ cells. The study's findings and limits: Of the naive CD4 clonotypes, around 4.7% were shared across a few donors.

Material for sequencing was naive CD8+ T cells sorted from blood. The TCR was taken from a man aged 25 to 40 in good health.

CDR3 protein: CASSLLWGGEQFF. The CDR3 nucleotides are TGCGCCAGCAGCTTGCTCTGGGGTGGTGAGCAGTTCTTC. The V and J genes are TRBV5-1 and TRBJ2-1; D is undetermined. The CDR3 spans 13 residues. Trimming took off 1 base at V and 9 bases at J, with 11 bases between the two ends. The germline V gene encodes CDR1 SGHRS and CDR2 YFSETQ.